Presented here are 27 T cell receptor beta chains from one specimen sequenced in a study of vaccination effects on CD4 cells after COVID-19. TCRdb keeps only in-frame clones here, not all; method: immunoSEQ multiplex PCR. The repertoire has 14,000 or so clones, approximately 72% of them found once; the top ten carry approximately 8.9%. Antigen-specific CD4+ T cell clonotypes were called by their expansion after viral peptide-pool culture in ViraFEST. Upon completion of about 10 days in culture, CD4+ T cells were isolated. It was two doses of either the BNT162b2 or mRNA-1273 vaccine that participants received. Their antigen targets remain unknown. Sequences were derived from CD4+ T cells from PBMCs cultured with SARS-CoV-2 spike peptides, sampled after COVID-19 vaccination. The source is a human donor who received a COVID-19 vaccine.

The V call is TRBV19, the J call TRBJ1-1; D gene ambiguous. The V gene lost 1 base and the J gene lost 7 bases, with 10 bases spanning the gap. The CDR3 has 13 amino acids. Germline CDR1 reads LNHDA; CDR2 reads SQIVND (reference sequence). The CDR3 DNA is TGTGCCAGTAGTATAGGGCAAGCTTATGAAGCTTTCTTT. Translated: CASSIGQAYEAFF.

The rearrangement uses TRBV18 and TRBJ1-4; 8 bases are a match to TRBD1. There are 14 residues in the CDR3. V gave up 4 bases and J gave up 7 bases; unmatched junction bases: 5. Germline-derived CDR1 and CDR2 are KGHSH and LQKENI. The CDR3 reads CASSRTGSGEKLFF. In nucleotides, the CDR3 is TGTGCCAGCTCACGGACAGGGTCTGGTGAAAAACTGTTTTTT.

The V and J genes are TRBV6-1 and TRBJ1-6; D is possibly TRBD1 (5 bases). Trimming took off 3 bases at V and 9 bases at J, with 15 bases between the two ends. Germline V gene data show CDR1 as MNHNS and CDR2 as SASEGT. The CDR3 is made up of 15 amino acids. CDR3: CASSDRVAGSSPLHF. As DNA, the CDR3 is TGTGCCAGCAGTGACAGGGTGGCAGGGAGTTCACCCCTCCACTTT.

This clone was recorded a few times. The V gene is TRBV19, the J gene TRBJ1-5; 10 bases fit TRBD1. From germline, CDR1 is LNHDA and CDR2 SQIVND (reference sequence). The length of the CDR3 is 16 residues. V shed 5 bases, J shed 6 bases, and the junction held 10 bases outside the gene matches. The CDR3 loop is CASSPLTGGAGQPQHF. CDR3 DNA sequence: TGTGCCAGTAGTCCGTTGACAGGGGGCGCCGGTCAGCCCCAGCATTTT. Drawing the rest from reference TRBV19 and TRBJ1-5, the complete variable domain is DGGITQSPKYLFRKEGQNVTLSCEQNLNHDAMYWYRQDPGQGLRLIYYSQIVNDFQKGDIAEGYSVSREKKESFPLTVTSAQKNPTAFYLCASSPLTGGAGQPQHFGDGTRLSIL.

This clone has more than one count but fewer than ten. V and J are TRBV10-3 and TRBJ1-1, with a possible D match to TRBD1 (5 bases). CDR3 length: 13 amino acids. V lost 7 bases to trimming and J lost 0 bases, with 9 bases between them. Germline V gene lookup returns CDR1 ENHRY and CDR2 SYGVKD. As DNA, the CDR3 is TGTGCCATCACTTGGGGCATGAACACTGAAGCTTTCTTT. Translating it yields CAITWGMNTEAFF.

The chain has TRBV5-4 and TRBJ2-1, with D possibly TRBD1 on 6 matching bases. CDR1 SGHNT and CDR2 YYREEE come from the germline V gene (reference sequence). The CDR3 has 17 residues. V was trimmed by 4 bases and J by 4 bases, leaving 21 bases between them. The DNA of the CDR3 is TGTGCCAGCAGCCCGTCCCCCCGGGACAAAACTTACAATGAGCAGTTCTTC. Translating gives CASSPSPRDKTYNEQFF.

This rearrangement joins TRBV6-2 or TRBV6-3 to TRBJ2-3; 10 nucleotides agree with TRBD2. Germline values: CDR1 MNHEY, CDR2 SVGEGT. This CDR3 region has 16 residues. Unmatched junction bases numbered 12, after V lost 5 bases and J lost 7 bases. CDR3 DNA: TGTGCCAGCAGTCCCACCCCGGGACTAGCGCACCATACGCAGTATTTT. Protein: CASSPTPGLAHHTQYF.

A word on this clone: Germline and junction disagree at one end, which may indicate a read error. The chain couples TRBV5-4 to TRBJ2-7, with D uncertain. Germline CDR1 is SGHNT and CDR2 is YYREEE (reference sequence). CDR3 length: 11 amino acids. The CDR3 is CASSLSNEQYF. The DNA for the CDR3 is TGTGCCAGCAGCCTCTCCAACGAGCAGTACTTC.

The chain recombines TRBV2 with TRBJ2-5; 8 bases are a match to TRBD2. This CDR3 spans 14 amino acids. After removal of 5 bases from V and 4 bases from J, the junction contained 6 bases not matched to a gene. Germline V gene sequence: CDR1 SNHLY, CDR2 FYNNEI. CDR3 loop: CASSSRAGGETQYF. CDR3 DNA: TGTGCCAGCAGTTCCCGGGCGGGAGGAGAGACCCAGTACTTC.

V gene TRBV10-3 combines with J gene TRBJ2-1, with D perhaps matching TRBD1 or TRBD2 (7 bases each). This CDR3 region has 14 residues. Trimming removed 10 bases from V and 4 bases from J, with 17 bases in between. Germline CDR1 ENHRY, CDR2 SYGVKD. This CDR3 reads CASGEGASYNEQFF. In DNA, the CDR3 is TGTGCCAGCGGGGAGGGGGCATCTTACAATGAGCAGTTCTTC.

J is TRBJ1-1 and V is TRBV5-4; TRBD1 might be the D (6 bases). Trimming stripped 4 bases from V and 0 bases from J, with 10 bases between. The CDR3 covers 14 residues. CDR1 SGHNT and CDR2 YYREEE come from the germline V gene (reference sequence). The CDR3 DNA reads TGTGCCAGCAGCGAAAGACAGGTGAACACTGAAGCTTTCTTT. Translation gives CASSERQVNTEAFF.

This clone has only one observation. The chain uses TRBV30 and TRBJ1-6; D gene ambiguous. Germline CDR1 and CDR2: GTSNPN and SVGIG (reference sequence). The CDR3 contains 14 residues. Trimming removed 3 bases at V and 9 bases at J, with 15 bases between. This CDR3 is CAWRSGVGSSPLHF. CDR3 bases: TGTGCCTGGAGATCCGGGGTAGGTAGTTCACCCCTCCACTTT.

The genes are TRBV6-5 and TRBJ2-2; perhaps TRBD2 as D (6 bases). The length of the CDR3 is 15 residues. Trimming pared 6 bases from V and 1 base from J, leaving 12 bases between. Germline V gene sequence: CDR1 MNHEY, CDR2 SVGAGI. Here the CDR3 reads CASSTIGGNTGELFF. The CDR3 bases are TGTGCCAGCAGCACAATCGGGGGGAACACCGGGGAGCTGTTTTTT.

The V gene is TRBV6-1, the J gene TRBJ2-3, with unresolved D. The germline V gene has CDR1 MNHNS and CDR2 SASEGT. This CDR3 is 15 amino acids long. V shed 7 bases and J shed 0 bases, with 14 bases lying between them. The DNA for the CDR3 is TGTGCCAGCACCCAACGCGCCTCTAGCACAGATACGCAGTATTTT. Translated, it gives CASTQRASSTDTQYF.

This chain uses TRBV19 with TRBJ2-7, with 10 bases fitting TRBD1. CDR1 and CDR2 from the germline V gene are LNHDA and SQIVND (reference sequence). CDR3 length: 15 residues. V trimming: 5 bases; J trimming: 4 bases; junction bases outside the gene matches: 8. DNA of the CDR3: TGTGCCAGTAGTCTCCCGGGACAGGGGACGTACGAGCAGTACTTC. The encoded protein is CASSLPGQGTYEQYF.

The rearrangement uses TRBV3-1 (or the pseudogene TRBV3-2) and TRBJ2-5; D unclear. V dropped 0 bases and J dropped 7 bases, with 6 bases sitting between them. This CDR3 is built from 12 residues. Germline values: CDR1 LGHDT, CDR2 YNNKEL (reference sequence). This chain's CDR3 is CASSQDIGTQYF. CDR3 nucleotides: TGTGCCAGCAGCCAAGATATAGGGACCCAGTACTTC.

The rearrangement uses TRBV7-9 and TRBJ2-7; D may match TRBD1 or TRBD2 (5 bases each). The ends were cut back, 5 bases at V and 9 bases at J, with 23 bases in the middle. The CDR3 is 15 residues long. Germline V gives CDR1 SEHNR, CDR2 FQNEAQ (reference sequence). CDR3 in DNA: TGTGCCAGCAGCCCCCCGGGAATATTTCGTACAGGGCAGTACTTC. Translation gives CASSPPGIFRTGQYF.

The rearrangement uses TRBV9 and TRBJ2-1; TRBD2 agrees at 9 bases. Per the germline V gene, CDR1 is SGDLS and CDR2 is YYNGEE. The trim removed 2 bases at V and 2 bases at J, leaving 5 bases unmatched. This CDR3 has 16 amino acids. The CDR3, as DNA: TGTGCCAGCAGCGTGCCCTCTAGCGGGGCCTACAATGAGCAGTTCTTC. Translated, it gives CASSVPSSGAYNEQFF.

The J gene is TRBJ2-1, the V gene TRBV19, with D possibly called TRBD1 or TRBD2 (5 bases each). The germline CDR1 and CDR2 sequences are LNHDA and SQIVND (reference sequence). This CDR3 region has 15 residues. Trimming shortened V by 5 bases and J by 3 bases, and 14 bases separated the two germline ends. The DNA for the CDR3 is TGTGCCAGTAGTCCCTTTATGGGGGACTACAATGAGCAGTTCTTC. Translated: CASSPFMGDYNEQFF.

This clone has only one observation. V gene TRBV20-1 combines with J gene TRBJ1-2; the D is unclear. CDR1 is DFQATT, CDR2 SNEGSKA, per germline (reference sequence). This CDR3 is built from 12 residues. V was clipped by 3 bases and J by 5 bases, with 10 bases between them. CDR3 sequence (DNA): TGCAGTGCTAGTCTCAGGTTTTATGGCTACACCTTC. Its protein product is CSASLRFYGYTF.

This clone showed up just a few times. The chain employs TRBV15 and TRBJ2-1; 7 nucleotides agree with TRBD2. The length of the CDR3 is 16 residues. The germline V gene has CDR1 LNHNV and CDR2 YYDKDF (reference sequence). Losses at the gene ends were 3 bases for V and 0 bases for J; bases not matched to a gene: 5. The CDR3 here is CATSRGAGTSYNEQFF. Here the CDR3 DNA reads TGTGCCACCAGCAGGGGAGCGGGGACCTCCTACAATGAGCAGTTCTTC.

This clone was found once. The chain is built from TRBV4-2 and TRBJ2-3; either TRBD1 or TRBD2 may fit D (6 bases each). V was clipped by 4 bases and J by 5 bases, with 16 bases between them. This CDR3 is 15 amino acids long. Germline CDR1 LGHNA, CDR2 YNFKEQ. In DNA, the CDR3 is TGTGCCAGCAGCCGAAATCCGGAGGGGGTAGATACGCAGTATTTT. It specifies CASSRNPEGVDTQYF.

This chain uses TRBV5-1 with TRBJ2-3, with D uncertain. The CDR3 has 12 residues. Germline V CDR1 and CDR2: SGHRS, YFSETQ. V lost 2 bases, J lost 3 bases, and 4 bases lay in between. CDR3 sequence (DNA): TGCGCCAGCAGCTTTTCGACAGATACGCAGTATTTT. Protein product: CASSFSTDTQYF.

The CDR3 coding sequence is TGTGCCAGCAGTCCAGGAATACAAGAGACCCAGTACTTC. As protein: CASSPGIQETQYF. The chain recombines TRBV12-3 or TRBV12-4 with TRBJ2-5; unclear D gene. The CDR3 consists of 13 residues. V lost 5 bases, J lost 2 bases, and 9 bases lay in between.

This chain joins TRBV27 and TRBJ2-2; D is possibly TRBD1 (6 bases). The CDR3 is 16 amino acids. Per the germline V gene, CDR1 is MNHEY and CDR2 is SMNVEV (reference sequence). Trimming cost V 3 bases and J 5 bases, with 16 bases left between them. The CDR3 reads CASSFSTTGTTGELFF. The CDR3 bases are TGTGCCAGCAGTTTCTCAACGACAGGCACTACCGGGGAGCTGTTTTTT.

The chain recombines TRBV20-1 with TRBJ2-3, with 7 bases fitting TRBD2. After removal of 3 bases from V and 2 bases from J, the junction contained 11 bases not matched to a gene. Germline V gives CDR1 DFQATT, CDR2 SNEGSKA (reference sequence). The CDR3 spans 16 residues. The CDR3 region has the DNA TGCAGTGCTAGTAAGGCGGCAGCGGGGATCACAGATACGCAGTATTTT. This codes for CSASKAAAGITDTQYF.

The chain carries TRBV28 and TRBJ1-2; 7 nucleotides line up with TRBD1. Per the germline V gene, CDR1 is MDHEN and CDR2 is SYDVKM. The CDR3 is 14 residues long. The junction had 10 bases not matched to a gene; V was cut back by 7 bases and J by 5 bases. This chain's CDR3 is CASKEQGKSYGYTF. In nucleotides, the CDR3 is TGTGCCAGCAAGGAACAGGGGAAGTCGTATGGCTACACCTTC.